This T cell receptor beta chain was sequenced in a study of T-cell memory formation after mild COVID-19. Unmatched junction bases numbered 4, after V lost 6 bases and J lost 5 bases. The CDR3 spans 14 residues. Germline-derived CDR1 and CDR2 are ENHRY and SYGVKD. Via MiXCR, TCRdb re-called the 5' RACE reads, giving one row per CDR3 protein. The sample lists over 350,000 distinct CDR3 sequences, roughly a quarter seen once, with 7% to 9.5% in the top ten. This TCR was recovered from an adult woman who had mild COVID-19 (a few samples of this study predate the infection). Cell type and time point are not known. This sequence joins TRBV10-3 and TRBJ2-1; 10 bases fit TRBD1. The sequenced material came from PBMCs or a T cell subset sorted from them (not recorded which). The CDR3 reads CAISGQGVNNEQFF. The DNA of the CDR3 is TGTGCCATCAGCGGACAGGGGGTTAACAATGAGCAGTTCTTC.